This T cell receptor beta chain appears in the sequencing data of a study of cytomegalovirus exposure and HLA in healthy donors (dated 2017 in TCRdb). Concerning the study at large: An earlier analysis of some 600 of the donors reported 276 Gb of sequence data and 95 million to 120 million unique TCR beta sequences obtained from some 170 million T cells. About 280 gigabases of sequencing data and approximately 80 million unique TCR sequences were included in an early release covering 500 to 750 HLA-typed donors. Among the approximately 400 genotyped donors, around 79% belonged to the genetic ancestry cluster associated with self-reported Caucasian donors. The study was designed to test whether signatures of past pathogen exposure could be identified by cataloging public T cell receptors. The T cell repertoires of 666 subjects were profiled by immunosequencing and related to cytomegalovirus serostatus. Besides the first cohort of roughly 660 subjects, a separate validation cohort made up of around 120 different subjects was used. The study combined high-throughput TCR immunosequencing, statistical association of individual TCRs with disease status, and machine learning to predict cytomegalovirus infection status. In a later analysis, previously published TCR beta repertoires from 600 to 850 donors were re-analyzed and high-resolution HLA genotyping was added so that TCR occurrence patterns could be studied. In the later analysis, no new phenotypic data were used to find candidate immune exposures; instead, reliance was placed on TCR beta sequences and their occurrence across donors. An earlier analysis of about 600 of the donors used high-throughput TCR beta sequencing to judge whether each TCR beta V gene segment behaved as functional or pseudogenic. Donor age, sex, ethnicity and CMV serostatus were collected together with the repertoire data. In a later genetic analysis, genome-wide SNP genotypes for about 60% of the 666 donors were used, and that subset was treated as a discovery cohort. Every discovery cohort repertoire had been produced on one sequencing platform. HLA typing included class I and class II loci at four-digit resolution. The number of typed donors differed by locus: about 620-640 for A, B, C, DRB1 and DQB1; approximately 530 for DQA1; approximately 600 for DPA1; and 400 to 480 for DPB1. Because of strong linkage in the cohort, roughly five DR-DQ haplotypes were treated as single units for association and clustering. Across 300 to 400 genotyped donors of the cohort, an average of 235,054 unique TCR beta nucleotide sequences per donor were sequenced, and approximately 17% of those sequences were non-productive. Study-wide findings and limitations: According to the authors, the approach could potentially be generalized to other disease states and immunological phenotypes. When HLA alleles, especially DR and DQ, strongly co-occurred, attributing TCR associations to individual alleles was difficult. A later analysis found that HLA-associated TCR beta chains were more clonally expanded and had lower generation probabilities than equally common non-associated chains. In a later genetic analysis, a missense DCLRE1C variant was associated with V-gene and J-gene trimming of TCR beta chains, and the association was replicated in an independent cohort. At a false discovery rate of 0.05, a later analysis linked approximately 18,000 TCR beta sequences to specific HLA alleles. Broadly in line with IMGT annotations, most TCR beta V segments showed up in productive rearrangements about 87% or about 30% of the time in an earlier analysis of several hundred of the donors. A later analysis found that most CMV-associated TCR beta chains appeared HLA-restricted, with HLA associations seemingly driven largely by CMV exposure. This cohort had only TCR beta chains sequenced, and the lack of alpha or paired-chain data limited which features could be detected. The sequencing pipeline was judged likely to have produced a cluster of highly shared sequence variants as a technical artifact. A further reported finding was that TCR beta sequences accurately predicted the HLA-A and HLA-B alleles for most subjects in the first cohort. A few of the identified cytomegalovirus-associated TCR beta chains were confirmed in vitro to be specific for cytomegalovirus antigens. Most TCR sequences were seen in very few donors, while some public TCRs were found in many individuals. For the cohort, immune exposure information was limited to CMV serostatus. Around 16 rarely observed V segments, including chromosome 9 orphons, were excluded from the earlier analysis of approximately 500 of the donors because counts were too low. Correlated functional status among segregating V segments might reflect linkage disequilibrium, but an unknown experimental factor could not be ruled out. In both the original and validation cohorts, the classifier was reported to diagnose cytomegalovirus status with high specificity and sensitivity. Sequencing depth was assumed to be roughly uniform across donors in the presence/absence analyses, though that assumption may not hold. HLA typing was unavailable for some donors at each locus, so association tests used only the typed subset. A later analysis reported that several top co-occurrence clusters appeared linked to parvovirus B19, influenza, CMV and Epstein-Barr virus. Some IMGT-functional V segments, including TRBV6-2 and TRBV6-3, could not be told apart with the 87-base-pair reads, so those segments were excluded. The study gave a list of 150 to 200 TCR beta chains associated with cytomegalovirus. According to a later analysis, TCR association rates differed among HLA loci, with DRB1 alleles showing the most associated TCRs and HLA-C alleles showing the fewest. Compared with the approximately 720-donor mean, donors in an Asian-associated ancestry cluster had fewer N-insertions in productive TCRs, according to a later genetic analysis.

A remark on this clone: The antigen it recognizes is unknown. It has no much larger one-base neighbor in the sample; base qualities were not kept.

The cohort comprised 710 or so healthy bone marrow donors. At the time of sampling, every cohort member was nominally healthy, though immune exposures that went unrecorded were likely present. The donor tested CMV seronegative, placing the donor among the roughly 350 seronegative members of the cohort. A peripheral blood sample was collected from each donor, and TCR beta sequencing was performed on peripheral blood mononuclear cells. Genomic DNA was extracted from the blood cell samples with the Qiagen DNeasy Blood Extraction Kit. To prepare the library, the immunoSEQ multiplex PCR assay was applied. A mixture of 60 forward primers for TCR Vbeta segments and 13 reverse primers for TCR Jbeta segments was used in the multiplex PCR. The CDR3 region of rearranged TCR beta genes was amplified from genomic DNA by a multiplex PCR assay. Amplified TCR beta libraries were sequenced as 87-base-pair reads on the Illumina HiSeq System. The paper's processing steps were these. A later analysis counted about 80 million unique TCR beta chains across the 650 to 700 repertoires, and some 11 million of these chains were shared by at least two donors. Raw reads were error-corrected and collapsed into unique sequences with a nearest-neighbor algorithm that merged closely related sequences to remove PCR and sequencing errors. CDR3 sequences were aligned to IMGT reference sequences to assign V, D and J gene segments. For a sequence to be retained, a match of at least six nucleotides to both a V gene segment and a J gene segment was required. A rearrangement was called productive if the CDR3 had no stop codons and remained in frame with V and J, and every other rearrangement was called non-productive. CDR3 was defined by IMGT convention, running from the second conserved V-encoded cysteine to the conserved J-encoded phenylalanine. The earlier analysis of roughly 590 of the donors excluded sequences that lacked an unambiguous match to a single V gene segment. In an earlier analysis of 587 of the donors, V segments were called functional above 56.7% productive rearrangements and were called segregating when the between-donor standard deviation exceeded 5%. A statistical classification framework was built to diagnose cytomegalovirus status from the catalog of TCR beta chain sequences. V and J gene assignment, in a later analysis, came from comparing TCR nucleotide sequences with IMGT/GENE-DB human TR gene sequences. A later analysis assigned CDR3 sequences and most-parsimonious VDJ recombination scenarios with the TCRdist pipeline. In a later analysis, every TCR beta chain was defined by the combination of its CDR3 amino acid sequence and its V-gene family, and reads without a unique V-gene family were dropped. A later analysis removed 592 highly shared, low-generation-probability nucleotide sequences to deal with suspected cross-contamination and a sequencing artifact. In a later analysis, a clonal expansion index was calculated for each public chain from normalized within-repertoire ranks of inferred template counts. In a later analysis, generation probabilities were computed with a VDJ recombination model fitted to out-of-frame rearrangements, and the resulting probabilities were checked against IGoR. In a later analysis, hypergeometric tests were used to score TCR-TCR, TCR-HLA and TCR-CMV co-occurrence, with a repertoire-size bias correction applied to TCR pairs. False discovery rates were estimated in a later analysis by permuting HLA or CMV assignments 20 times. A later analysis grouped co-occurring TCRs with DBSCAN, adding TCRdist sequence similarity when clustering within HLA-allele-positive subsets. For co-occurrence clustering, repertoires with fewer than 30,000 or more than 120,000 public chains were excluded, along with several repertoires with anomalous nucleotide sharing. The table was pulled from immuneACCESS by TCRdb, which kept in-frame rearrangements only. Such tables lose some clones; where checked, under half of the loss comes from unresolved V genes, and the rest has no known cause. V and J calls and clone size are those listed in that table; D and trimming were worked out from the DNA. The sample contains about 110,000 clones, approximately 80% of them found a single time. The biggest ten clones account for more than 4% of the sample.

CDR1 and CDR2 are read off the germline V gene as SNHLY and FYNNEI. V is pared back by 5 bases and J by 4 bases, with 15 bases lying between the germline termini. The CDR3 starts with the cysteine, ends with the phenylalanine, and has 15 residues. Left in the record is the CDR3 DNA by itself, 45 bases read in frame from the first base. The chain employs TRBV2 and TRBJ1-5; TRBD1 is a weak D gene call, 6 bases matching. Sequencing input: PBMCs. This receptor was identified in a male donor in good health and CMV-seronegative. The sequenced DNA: TGTGCCAGCAGTTTACAGGGTACCCTTAATCAGCCCCAGCATTTT. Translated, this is CASSLQGTLNQPQHF.